Only one count was recorded for the clone carrying this TCR beta chain. Its matching antigen is unknown. The data originate from a study of T cells in tuberculosis. General study results and limits: Active tuberculosis patients had shorter CDR3-alpha; the beta difference was nonsignificant. Active tuberculosis alpha repertoires lay closer to GMM-specific TCRs than controls'.

V was clipped by 5 bases and J by 1 base, with 8 bases between them. The CDR3 totals 13 residues. The germline gives CDR1 SEHNR, CDR2 FQNEAQ (reference sequence). On average roughly 92,000 T cells per donor were immunosequenced. Sequenced by immunoSEQ multiplex PCR; TCRdb stores in-frame clones only, minus some. The data hold about 24,000 clones, with 95% to 96% observed a single time. This chain uses TRBV7-9 with TRBJ1-1; D is ambiguous. This clonotype was obtained from a donor between 5 and 29 years old with latent tuberculosis or without tuberculosis infection. Sequenced: PBMCs. The CDR3 sequence: CASSPEGNTEAFF. The DNA for the CDR3 is TGTGCCAGCAGCCCGGAGGGGAACACTGAAGCTTTCTTT.